The 17 T cell receptor beta chains below come from one sample, sequenced in a study of blood T cell repertoires in COVID-19. Profiling relied on immunoSEQ multiplex PCR, and the TCRdb table lists in-frame clones only, not all of them. Of 50,000 to 70,000 clones listed, around three quarters are singletons. Source material: peripheral blood. All receptors derive from a man aged 60 to 69 with acute or convalescent COVID-19.

The J gene is TRBJ2-7, the V gene TRBV30, with D possibly TRBD2 on 5 matching bases. In germline, CDR1 is GTSNPN, CDR2 SVGIG (reference sequence). The CDR3 is 13 residues long. V was clipped by 2 bases and J by 7 bases, with 15 bases between them. The CDR3 spells CAWSRGNNGEQYF. Here the CDR3 DNA reads TGTGCCTGGAGTCGGGGAAACAACGGGGAGCAGTACTTC.

The chain links TRBV28 to TRBJ2-7; 12 bases are a match to TRBD1. Per germline, CDR1 MDHEN and CDR2 SYDVKM. V was pared by 5 bases and J by 5 bases, with 7 bases of the junction left unmatched. The CDR3 is made up of 15 amino acids. The CDR3 loop reads CASSAPGQGANEQYF. Written as DNA, the CDR3 is TGTGCCAGCAGTGCCCCGGGACAGGGGGCTAACGAGCAGTACTTC.

The chain combines TRBV21-1 with TRBJ2-7; the table gives TRBD1 as D, unverified against the DNA. TRBV21-1 is annotated as a pseudogene. The CDR3 spans 16 residues. CDR3 residues: CASSKALTGILYEQYF. The CDR3, as DNA: TGTGCCAGCAGCAAAGCGCTTACAGGGATACTCTACGAGCAGTACTTC.

This clone was seen a few times. The CDR3 DNA follows: TGCAGCGTGAGAACAGTTTCTAACTATGGCTACACCTTC. Encoded protein: CSVRTVSNYGYTF. The V and J genes are TRBV29-1 and TRBJ1-2; D is uncertain. CDR3 size: 13 residues. From germline, CDR1 is SQVTM and CDR2 ANQGSEA. V was pared by 6 bases and J by 0 bases, with 11 bases between.

V is TRBV5-6 and J is TRBJ2-5; no clear D. Per the germline V gene, CDR1 is SGHDT and CDR2 is YYEEEE. There are 13 residues in the CDR3. Trimming shortened V by 0 bases and J by 5 bases, and 8 bases separated the two germline ends. The DNA for the CDR3 is TGTGCCAGCAGCTTGGGAGTCCGGGAGACCCAGTACTTC. Translated, it gives CASSLGVRETQYF.

V gene TRBV5-1 combines with J gene TRBJ2-1; 12 positions agree with TRBD2. CDR1 is SGHRS and CDR2 is YFSETQ in the germline V gene. The CDR3 runs 15 residues. J lost 7 bases, V lost 5 bases, and 7 bases had no gene match. The CDR3 DNA follows: TGCGCCAGCAGGTTGACTAGCGGGGGATCAAATGAGCAGTTCTTC. It encodes CASRLTSGGSNEQFF.

The chain has TRBV12-5 and TRBJ2-2, with D tentatively TRBD1 (8 bases). V gave up 2 bases and J gave up 1 base, with 14 bases separating them. CDR1 is LGHNT and CDR2 is FRNRAP in the germline V gene. CDR3 length: 17 amino acids. The CDR3 is CASGLSSGTGNTGELFF. DNA for the CDR3: TGTGCTAGTGGTTTGTCAAGCGGGACAGGGAACACCGGGGAGCTGTTTTTT.

The chain couples TRBV2 to TRBJ2-2; D unresolved. V was trimmed by 7 bases and J by 6 bases, leaving 9 bases between them. Germline V gives CDR1 SNHLY, CDR2 FYNNEI. The CDR3 loop spans 12 amino acids. Written as DNA, the CDR3 is TGTGCCAGCACTCCGTTAGCCGGGGAGCTGTTTTTT. Its translation: CASTPLAGELFF.

CDR3 DNA: TGCGCCAGCAGCGGTGACTTCAGCTCCTACAATGAGCAGTTCTTC. It is translated as CASSGDFSSYNEQFF. The chain has TRBV5-1 and TRBJ2-1; D is ambiguous. Trimming removed 4 bases from V and 0 bases from J, with 11 bases in between. This CDR3 region has 15 residues. From germline, CDR1 is SGHRS and CDR2 YFSETQ.

V is TRBV2 and J is TRBJ1-1, with D unresolved. Deletions cut 7 bases from V and 3 bases from J, with 12 bases between. CDR3 length equals 13 residues. The germline V gene encodes CDR1 SNHLY and CDR2 FYNNEI. The CDR3 bases are TGTGCCAGCATGCTGGAGGTGGACACTGAAGCTTTCTTT. Translated: CASMLEVDTEAFF.

This rearrangement joins TRBV6-5 to TRBJ1-1, with 7 nucleotides matching TRBD1. After removal of 6 bases from V and 7 bases from J, the junction contained 8 bases not matched to a gene. The CDR3 has 13 residues. Germline V gene data show CDR1 as MNHEY and CDR2 as SVGAGI. This chain's CDR3 is CASRDTGVGEAFF. For the CDR3, the DNA is TGTGCCAGCAGAGATACAGGGGTTGGTGAAGCTTTCTTT.

V gene TRBV18 combines with J gene TRBJ1-5; no definite D call. From germline, CDR1 is KGHSH and CDR2 LQKENI. Deletions cut 6 bases from V and 5 bases from J, with 14 bases between. There are 14 residues in the CDR3. The CDR3 nucleotides read TGTGCCAGCTCCCCCGCGGGAACAGATCAGCCCCAGCATTTT. This sequence encodes CASSPAGTDQPQHF.

This clone has a handful of counts. This chain uses TRBV27 with TRBJ2-7; D unclear. The CDR3 has 14 residues. Germline CDR1 reads MNHEY; CDR2 reads SMNVEV (reference sequence). Trimming cost V 0 bases and J 1 base, with 7 bases left between them. The CDR3 is CASSLSARSYEQYF. The CDR3 DNA sequence: TGTGCCAGCAGTTTATCGGCCAGGTCCTACGAGCAGTACTTC.

The chain couples TRBV27 to TRBJ1-1, with D possibly matching TRBD1 (5 bases). CDR1 and CDR2 from the germline V gene are MNHEY and SMNVEV (reference sequence). Trimming stripped 2 bases from V and 4 bases from J, with 14 bases between. The CDR3 is 15 residues long. As DNA, the CDR3 is TGTGCCAGCAGTTTAGTCGGGGGAGGTCGCACTGAAGCTTTCTTT. Translation gives CASSLVGGGRTEAFF.

V usage is TRBV11-2 and J usage is TRBJ1-6, with D perhaps matching TRBD1 (5 bases). The V gene's germline CDR1 is SGHAT and CDR2 FQNNGV. V lost 5 bases to trimming and J lost 14 bases, with 13 bases between them. This CDR3 comprises 12 residues. This CDR3 is CASSPDTGALHF. In DNA, the CDR3 is TGTGCCAGCAGCCCGGACACTGGAGCCCTCCACTTT.

The gene calls are TRBV7-2 and TRBJ2-7; TRBD2 matches 13 bases. Germline V lookup: CDR1 SGHTA, CDR2 FQGNSA. The CDR3 is 17 residues long. J lost 1 base, V lost 0 bases, and 3 bases had no gene match. This CDR3 reads CASSLARTSGGSYEQYF. For the CDR3, the DNA is TGTGCCAGCAGCTTAGCAAGGACTAGCGGGGGTTCCTACGAGCAGTACTTC.

The chain links TRBV5-6 to TRBJ1-3; weak D call: TRBD1 (6 bases). Germline lookup yields CDR1 SGHDT and CDR2 YYEEEE. The CDR3 consists of 14 residues. V was clipped by 4 bases and J by 1 base, with 9 bases between them. The CDR3 here is CASSPGTSGNTIYF. In DNA form, the CDR3 reads TGTGCCAGCAGCCCCGGGACATCTGGAAACACCATATATTTT.